This T cell receptor (beta chain) comes out of a study of Ad26.COV2.S vaccination and SARS-CoV-2 variants. Libraries were prepared by immunoSEQ multiplex PCR; TCRdb keeps only in-frame clonotypes and omits some of them. The table shows approximately 350,000 clones, with about 83% occurring only once. Treatment denoted: 15 to 20 received Ad26.COV2.S at low or high dose, single or two shots; about 5 received placebo; per-sample allocation not given. The investigators took samples on day 63 after the first vaccine or placebo injection. An adult of 18-55 years in Boston served as donor. This specimen was peripheral blood, taken in a trial of Ad26.COV2.S vaccine versus placebo. This clonotype originated in a person between 18 and 65 years old who received the Ad26.COV2.S COVID-19 vaccine or a placebo.

CDR3 region: CASSLGPREKLFF. The CDR3 bases are TGTGCCAGCAGCTTAGGGCCGCGCGAAAAACTGTTTTTT. The rearrangement links TRBV13 to TRBJ1-4; no clear D. Trimming cost V 0 bases and J 8 bases, with 7 bases left between them. CDR3 length: 13 residues. The germline V gene has CDR1 PRHDT and CDR2 FYEKMQ (reference sequence).